The 22 T cell receptor beta chains presented below share a single source sample, sequenced in a study of blood T cell repertoires in COVID-19. Profiled with immunoSEQ multiplex PCR; TCRdb holds only in-frame clones, not every one. Found here are some 400,000 clones, 87% of them singletons; the top ten hold about 2%. Sequenced: peripheral blood. All receptors derive from an older woman with COVID-19, enrolled during active disease.

The chain is built from TRBV18 and TRBJ1-3; D unresolved. CDR1 is KGHSH and CDR2 is LQKENI in the germline V gene. The CDR3 is 17 residues long. The V end was cut by 6 bases, the J end by 0 bases, with 18 bases between. The CDR3 sequence is CASSSDIPGNSGNTIYF. The CDR3 nucleotides are TGTGCCAGCTCCTCCGACATTCCGGGAAACTCTGGAAACACCATATATTTT.

V and J are TRBV12-2 and TRBJ1-3; TRBD1, the D gene given by the table, was not confirmed from the DNA. TRBV12-2 is a recognized pseudogene. This CDR3 spans 15 amino acids. The DNA of the CDR3 is TGTGCAAGTCGCTTACTAACAGTCTCTGGAAACACCATATATTTT. It yields the protein CASRLLTVSGNTIYF.

V and J are TRBV19 and TRBJ1-5; 8 bases are shared with TRBD1. Germline lookup yields CDR1 LNHDA and CDR2 SQIVND (reference sequence). Losses at the gene ends were 5 bases for V and 1 base for J; bases not matched to a gene: 4. This CDR3 is built from 15 residues. In DNA form, the CDR3 reads TGTGCCAGTAGTGCCCGGACAGGGAGCAATCAGCCCCAGCATTTT. This encodes CASSARTGSNQPQHF.

The gene calls are TRBV3-1 (or the pseudogene TRBV3-2) and TRBJ1-3; D not resolved. The CDR3 is 13 residues long. The germline V and J ends were trimmed by 4 bases and 7 bases, with 11 bases remaining between them. Germline CDR1 LGHDT, CDR2 YNNKEL (reference sequence). CDR3 coding DNA: TGTGCCAGCAGCCCCACAGCCTGGAACACCATATATTTT. Translating gives CASSPTAWNTIYF.

The rearrangement uses TRBV10-3 and TRBJ2-7; TRBD1 aligns across 7 bases. The CDR3 runs 12 residues. Germline CDR1 ENHRY, CDR2 SYGVKD. V trimming: 4 bases; J trimming: 5 bases; junction bases outside the gene matches: 2. CDR3: CAISGQGDEQYF. The CDR3 region has the DNA TGTGCCATCAGTGGGCAGGGGGACGAGCAGTACTTC.

The chain couples TRBV6-5 to TRBJ1-1, with 9 bases aligning to TRBD1. The CDR3 is 15 residues long. The ends lost 7 bases at V and 4 bases at J; junction bases unmatched: 10. Germline V CDR1 and CDR2: MNHEY, SVGAGI. The CDR3 nucleotides are TGTGCCAGCATGGACAGGGGAGGTTTAATCACTGAAGCTTTCTTT. Protein: CASMDRGGLITEAFF.

This sequence joins TRBV19 and TRBJ1-5; D is possibly TRBD1 (6 bases). V was pared by 3 bases and J by 4 bases, with 10 bases between. Germline V gives CDR1 LNHDA, CDR2 SQIVND (reference sequence). CDR3 length: 14 amino acids. CDR3 coding DNA: TGTGCCAGTAGTATGGAAACAGGGAATCAGCCCCAGCATTTT. Translated: CASSMETGNQPQHF.

The V and J genes are TRBV6-1 and TRBJ1-4; D unclear. The CDR3 has 14 amino acids. Per germline, CDR1 MNHNS and CDR2 SASEGT. The V and J ends lost 1 base and 6 bases respectively, with 9 bases between them. CDR3 sequence (DNA): TGTGCCAGCAGTGAAGAGGCGGTCGATGAAAAACTGTTTTTT. Residues: CASSEEAVDEKLFF.

The J gene is TRBJ1-2, the V gene TRBV3-1 (or the pseudogene TRBV3-2); D gene unclear. Looked up from germline, CDR1 is LGHDT and CDR2 is YNNKEL (reference sequence). The germline V and J ends were trimmed by 2 bases and 4 bases, with 14 bases remaining between them. The CDR3 runs 15 residues. The CDR3 reads CASSQQFEGSYGYTF. In DNA form, the CDR3 reads TGTGCCAGCAGCCAACAATTTGAGGGCAGCTATGGCTACACCTTC.

V is TRBV5-1 and J is TRBJ2-3, with 8 bases that match TRBD2. V trimming: 0 bases; J trimming: 11 bases; junction bases outside the gene matches: 11. The CDR3 length is 15 residues. Germline CDR1 and CDR2: SGHRS and YFSETQ. The CDR3, as DNA: TGCGCCAGCAGCTTGGGCGATCCAGCGGGAGCCCAGCAGTATTTT. Its protein product is CASSLGDPAGAQQYF.

The table lists this clone with a count of one. The chain combines TRBV6-5 with TRBJ1-2; 7 positions agree with TRBD1. The ends lost 2 bases at V and 6 bases at J; junction bases unmatched: 12. CDR1 and CDR2 (germline): MNHEY, SVGAGI. The CDR3 spans 16 residues. DNA for the CDR3: TGTGCCAGCAGTTACGGGGTCGCCAGGGGGGTTGATGGCTACACCTTC. Its protein is CASSYGVARGVDGYTF.

This clone is a singleton in its sample. The J gene is TRBJ2-7, the V gene TRBV27, with 10 nucleotides matching TRBD1. Trimming removed 4 bases from V and 0 bases from J; junction bases left unmatched: 3. CDR1 is MNHEY, CDR2 SMNVEV, per germline (reference sequence). The length of the CDR3 is 15 residues. The CDR3 region is CASSSGTGDSYEQYF. Here the CDR3 DNA reads TGTGCCAGCAGTTCCGGGACAGGGGACTCCTACGAGCAGTACTTC.

The genes are TRBV5-1 and TRBJ2-5; 8 bases are a match to TRBD2. Trimming removed 5 bases from V and 4 bases from J; junction bases left unmatched: 7. The CDR3 runs to 14 residues. Germline loops: CDR1 SGHRS, CDR2 YFSETQ. The CDR3 region has the DNA TGCGCCAGCAGTATGATAGCGGGGTTAGAGACCCAGTACTTC. This codes for CASSMIAGLETQYF.

The chain employs TRBV5-4 and TRBJ1-1; no clear D. Germline values: CDR1 SGHNT, CDR2 YYREEE (reference sequence). Trimming took 3 bases from V and 3 from J, leaving 12 bases between them. There are 14 residues in the CDR3. The CDR3 DNA is TGTGCCAGCAGCTGGGAGCCGAGGGACACTGAAGCTTTCTTT. It specifies CASSWEPRDTEAFF. Looking up the rest from reference TRBV5-4 and TRBJ1-1 gives the full variable domain: ETGVTQSPTHLIKTRGQQVTLRCSSQSGHNTVSWYQQALGQGPQFIFQYYREEENGRGNFPPRFSGLQFPNYSSELNVNALELDDSALYLCASSWEPRDTEAFFGQGTRLTVV.

The rearrangement joins TRBV10-3 to TRBJ1-2; a weak D match, TRBD1 (6 bases). The CDR3 totals 14 residues. V lost 5 bases to trimming and J lost 4 bases, with 14 bases between them. Germline V gives CDR1 ENHRY, CDR2 SYGVKD. CDR3 amino acids: CAISLQGGGYGYTF. DNA for the CDR3: TGTGCCATCAGTCTACAGGGAGGGGGCTATGGCTACACCTTC.

This chain uses TRBV6-1 with TRBJ2-1; the match to TRBD2 covers 12 bases. V trimming: 3 bases; J trimming: 5 bases; junction bases outside the gene matches: 8. CDR1 and CDR2 from the germline V gene are MNHNS and SASEGT. There are 17 residues in the CDR3. CDR3 bases: TGTGCCAGCAGTGAGAGGGGAGCTAGCGGGGGGGACAATGAGCAGTTCTTC. This translates into CASSERGASGGDNEQFF.

The rearrangement joins TRBV19 to TRBJ1-1; 10 bases are a match to TRBD1. The CDR3 totals 16 residues. Germline values: CDR1 LNHDA, CDR2 SQIVND (reference sequence). Trimming cost V 4 bases and J 1 base; bases outside gene matches: 6. CDR3 sequence: CASSTRQGARNTEAFF. CDR3 in DNA: TGTGCCAGTAGTACGCGACAGGGGGCTAGGAACACTGAAGCTTTCTTT.

V gene TRBV7-3 combines with J gene TRBJ1-6, with D perhaps TRBD1 (5 bases). Germline V CDR1 and CDR2: SGHTA, FQGTGA. This CDR3 has 15 amino acids. The V end was cut by 5 bases, the J end by 7 bases, with 15 bases between. The CDR3 here is CASSPAGEQNSPLHF. The CDR3 coding sequence is TGTGCCAGCAGCCCAGCGGGGGAACAGAATTCACCCCTCCACTTT.

The chain uses TRBV3-1 (or the pseudogene TRBV3-2) and TRBJ2-7, with D possibly being TRBD2 (7 bases). The ends were cut back, 1 base at V and 6 bases at J, with 10 bases in the middle. CDR3 length equals 13 residues. Germline loops: CDR1 LGHDT, CDR2 YNNKEL (reference sequence). CDR3 loop: CASSQGGGGEQYF. In DNA, the CDR3 is TGTGCCAGCAGCCAAGGAGGGGGGGGCGAGCAGTACTTC.

The V call is TRBV5-1, the J call TRBJ1-6, with D perhaps TRBD1 (6 bases). V was pared by 2 bases and J by 5 bases, with 17 bases between. In germline, CDR1 is SGHRS, CDR2 YFSETQ. This CDR3 is built from 17 residues. CDR3 nucleotide sequence: TGCGCCAGCAGCTTCGAGGGGGTCGTAGGGGATAATTCACCCCTCCACTTT. It is translated as CASSFEGVVGDNSPLHF.

The chain is built from TRBV5-5 and TRBJ2-3; D is unresolved. Trimming stripped 4 bases from V and 2 bases from J, with 14 bases between. CDR1 is SGHKS, CDR2 YYEKEE, per germline (reference sequence). The CDR3 spans 15 residues. In nucleotides, the CDR3 is TGTGCCAGCAGCGGTGGTGGCCGCTCCACAGATACGCAGTATTTT. It translates to CASSGGGRSTDTQYF.

The rearrangement links TRBV10-3 to TRBJ2-7; D is perhaps TRBD2 (7 bases). Germline CDR1 ENHRY, CDR2 SYGVKD. The V gene lost 8 bases and the J gene lost 7 bases, with 15 bases spanning the gap. The CDR3 totals 12 residues. In nucleotides, the CDR3 is TGTGCCATCGGGGCGGGGGCGCCAGAGCAGTACTTC. Protein sequence: CAIGAGAPEQYF.